The T cell receptor beta chain under discussion was sequenced for a study of T cells in Graves' hyperthyroidism and ophthalmopathy (dated by TCRdb to the late 2010s). Study-level background: TCR V-J signatures able to tell the groups apart were searched for in a discovery cohort of 100 patients, of whom 43 had Graves' ophthalmopathy and 55 to 60 had stable Graves' hyperthyroidism. The paper reports TCR Vbeta CDR3 sequencing of fewer than 150 peripheral blood samples: 40 to 45 ophthalmopathy, 75 to 80 hyperthyroidism and around 17 progressor patients. The roughly 91 discovery patients were randomly split 7:3 into training and test sets. Whether ophthalmopathy could be predicted prospectively was tested in an independent validation cohort made up of roughly 19 hyperthyroidism patients plus 17 patients who later progressed to ophthalmopathy. The study also compared thyroid tissue and blood T-cell repertoires from a handful of Graves' hyperthyroidism patients. After blood sampling, hyperthyroidism patients were treated with methimazole at a starting dose of 30 mg daily, and ophthalmopathy patients were treated with high-dose intravenous methylprednisolone.

The TCR beta CDR3 regions were amplified from RNA transcripts. For the first round of RT-PCR on the TCR CDR3, the HTBI primer set was used together with the Qiagen OneStep RT-PCR kit. A second multiplex PCR round built the libraries, followed by size selection and purification. Sequencing of the libraries was done on an Illumina HiSeq2000 using paired-end 100 bp reads. As for how the authors treated the data: SOAPnuke was used to process the raw data, removing reads that contained adapters or uncalled bases, had a mean Phred below 15, or lacked an exact match to the constant primer or identifier. High-quality paired reads were merged with COPE v1.2.5, and unique nucleotide sequences were defined as clonotypes. Clonotypes were aligned to IMGT TRBV, TRBD and TRBJ reference segments using MiTCR v1.1. Analysis was restricted to V-J combinations with a frequency above 0.0001, which covered roughly 99% of repertoires. The TCS score was defined as F50 (clonal expansion) divided by E x V (chaos), with BLOSUM62-based TCRdist calculated between CDR3 peptides within each V-J. Welch's t-statistics and random forest reduced roughly 500 V-J features to 10 to 15, which were used in a naive Bayes classifier (R e1071). The similarity between thyroid and blood repertoires was quantified using the Morisita-Horn index. The public reads were quality trimmed at Q25 with fastp and then assembled into clones with MiXCR by TCRdb, keeping productive beta chains. Each CDR3 protein appears once, grouped with its most common genes and DNA. The V and J calls here are based on TCRdb, not the publication. The sample table holds roughly 510,000 distinct CDR3 sequences, of which 35% to 50% were seen once. About two fifths of the sample is taken by the ten largest.

Comment on this clonotype: Its target antigen remains unknown. A much bigger clone sits one base away, suggesting this may be a read error.

Points the paper makes about the study in general: A 13 V-J signature model separated ophthalmopathy from stable hyperthyroidism, with nearly 90% sensitivity and 81.08% specificity in cross-validation and 80%/75% in testing. No statistical method was used to set the sample size in advance, and investigators knew the group allocation. During validation, the model predicted progression to ophthalmopathy a median of around 7 months ahead of onset, with roughly 65% sensitivity and 72% to 80% specificity. Most expanded thyroid clonotypes (frequency above 0.001) were also detected in blood, suggesting blood repertoires may reflect thyroid immune responses.

The germline V gene (reference sequence) sets CDR1 to SEHNR and CDR2 to FQNEAQ. From the cysteine up to the phenylalanine, the CDR3 has a length of 14 residues. The sequence is cut down to CDR3 DNA, 42 bases in frame from base 1. Patients with uncontrolled infections, other autoimmune diseases, pregnancy or lactation were excluded. Diagnoses relied on clinical symptoms, serum thyroxine and TRAb, thyroid ultrasound and orbital computed tomography. Trizol reagent was used to extract total RNA, and RNA quality was then checked on an Agilent 2100 Bioanalyzer. Recombination joined TRBV7-9 with TRBJ2-6; a tentative D call is TRBD1 (5 bases match). The TCR was taken from an adult woman with Graves' disease, either hyperthyroidism or ophthalmopathy (not recorded which). Specimen: peripheral blood or thyroid tissue (not recorded which). The CDR3 reads CASSRTTGANDLTF. The nucleotide sequence reads TGTGCCAGCAGCAGGACGACTGGGGCCAACGACCTGACTTTC. This CDR3, with the reference TRBV7-9 and TRBJ2-6 proteins standing in past its ends, gives the full variable domain DTGVSQNPRHKITKRGQNVTFRCDPISEHNRLYWYRQTLGQGPEFLTYFQNEAQLEKSRLLSDRFSAERPKGSFSTLEIQRTEQGDSAMYLCASSRTTGANDLTFGAGSRLTVL.